These 28 T cell receptor beta chains share one sample of origin, sequenced in a study of CD8+CD57+ T cells in acquired aplastic anemia. Sequenced patients had shown CD8+CD57+ cell expansion by flow cytometry. CDR3 and TCR beta VDJ profiling relied on genomic DNA as the template. TCRdb redid the calling of the reads with MiXCR, one entry per CDR3 protein. This table has roughly 180,000 distinct CDR3 sequences, approximately 48% appearing once. Sequenced material: sorted CD4+, CD8+, or CD8+CD57+ T cells (not recorded which) from PBMCs. Every receptor here comes from a human donor with aplastic anemia.

The rearrangement joins TRBV5-6 to TRBJ2-3; no definite D call. Germline V gene sequence: CDR1 SGHDT, CDR2 YYEEEE. V gave up 0 bases and J gave up 3 bases, with 8 bases separating them. This CDR3 has 14 residues. This CDR3 reads CASSLAGATDTQYF. The DNA for the CDR3 is TGTGCCAGCAGCTTGGCCGGCGCGACAGATACGCAGTATTTT.

The chain links TRBV10-3 to TRBJ2-5; 7 bases are a match to TRBD1. Looked up from germline, CDR1 is ENHRY and CDR2 is SYGVKD. V lost 3 bases and J lost 3; bases outside the gene matches: 10. The CDR3 is 16 residues long. CDR3 nucleotide sequence: TGTGCCATCAGTGATTCCAGGACAGGTCGCGAAGAGACCCAGTACTTC. This gives the protein CAISDSRTGREETQYF.

The V gene is TRBV11-1, the J gene TRBJ2-3, with D possibly TRBD2 on 5 matching bases. The V end was cut by 5 bases, the J end by 1 base, with 19 bases between. This CDR3 spans 17 amino acids. CDR1 is SGHAT, CDR2 FQDESV, per germline (reference sequence). The CDR3 here is CASSPTLVPLRTDTQYF. The DNA for the CDR3 is TGTGCCAGCAGCCCGACACTAGTGCCCTTACGCACAGATACGCAGTATTTT.

This clonotype was recorded at least ten times. The rearrangement uses TRBV5-5 and TRBJ2-3; the match to TRBD1 covers 8 bases. Germline V gene sequence: CDR1 SGHKS, CDR2 YYEKEE (reference sequence). V was clipped by 5 bases and J by 1 base; unmatched bases: 9. This CDR3 has 16 residues. As DNA, the CDR3 is TGTGCCAGCAGTCGCCCGCAGGGACAGGGCACAGATACGCAGTATTTT. Encoded protein: CASSRPQGQGTDTQYF. The whole variable domain, remainder taken from reference TRBV5-5 and TRBJ2-3, is DAGVTQSPTHLIKTRGQQVTLRCSPISGHKSVSWYQQVLGQGPQFIFQYYEKEERGRGNFPDRFSARQFPNYSSELNVNALLLGDSALYLCASSRPQGQGTDTQYFGPGTRLTVL.

The chain is built from TRBV4-2 and TRBJ2-7, with no clear D. Germline lookup yields CDR1 LGHNA and CDR2 YNFKEQ. The V and J ends lost 1 base and 6 bases respectively, with 4 bases between them. There are 11 residues in the CDR3. CDR3 bases: TGTGCCAGCAGCCAAGGGTTCGAGCAGTACTTC. Amino acid sequence: CASSQGFEQYF.

In the case of this clonotype: No conserved phenylalanine or tryptophan is present at the end of the CDR3, so a read error is the likely explanation. V gene TRBV20-1 combines with J gene TRBJ2-7, with 7 bases matching TRBD2. V lost 4 bases to trimming and J lost 4 bases; unmatched junction nucleotides: 10. Germline loops: CDR1 DFQATT, CDR2 SNEGSKA (reference sequence). The CDR3 spans 14 residues. CDR3 sequence: CSANADGRRYEQYS. The CDR3, as DNA: TGCAGTGCTAATGCGGACGGGAGGCGATACGAGCAGTACTCC.

The chain employs TRBV2 and TRBJ1-6, with D possibly matching TRBD1 (5 bases). Deletions cut 5 bases from V and 8 bases from J, with 13 bases between. The CDR3 spans 14 residues. Germline values: CDR1 SNHLY, CDR2 FYNNEI. The CDR3 protein is CASSPGPIHSPLHF. For the CDR3, the DNA is TGTGCCAGCAGTCCGGGGCCGATTCATTCACCCCTCCACTTT.

This clonotype was counted at least ten times. J is TRBJ2-7 and V is TRBV2; 10 nucleotides line up with TRBD1. Unmatched junction bases numbered 5, after V lost 6 bases and J lost 3 bases. Germline V gene lookup returns CDR1 SNHLY and CDR2 FYNNEI. This CDR3 is built from 14 residues. The CDR3, as DNA: TGTGCCAGCAGGGACAGGGGGGTGGTCTACGAGCAGTACTTC. Its protein product is CASRDRGVVYEQYF.

A remark on this clonotype: A read error may explain this, as a much larger clone is one base away. This chain uses TRBV6-1 with TRBJ1-5, with 7 bases matching TRBD1. V lost 5 bases, J lost 2 bases, and 6 bases stayed unmatched. Germline CDR1 is MNHNS and CDR2 is SASEGT. CDR3 length: 15 amino acids. The CDR3 nucleotides read TGTGCCAGCAGTAAGACAGGGATGGGCAATCAGCCCCAGCATTTT. This gives the protein CASSKTGMGNQPQHF.

V usage is TRBV11-1 and J usage is TRBJ1-2, with 8 bases matching TRBD1. V lost 5 bases to trimming and J lost 1 base; unmatched junction nucleotides: 9. Germline loops: CDR1 SGHAT, CDR2 FQDESV (reference sequence). This CDR3 contains 16 residues. The CDR3 protein is CASSRGQGHHNYGYTF. The CDR3 nucleotides read TGTGCCAGCAGCCGAGGACAGGGACATCATAACTATGGCTACACCTTC.

This clonotype appeared once. A much larger clone differs from this one at a single base, so this may be a read error. This chain connects TRBV20-1 to TRBJ2-1, with 8 bases identical to TRBD2. Germline trimming cut 2 bases from V and 9 bases from J; bases unmatched to any gene: 12. CDR1 DFQATT and CDR2 SNEGSKA come from the germline V gene (reference sequence). This CDR3 spans 15 amino acids. The CDR3 is CSARISGGGSSEQFF. The CDR3 nucleotides are TGCAGTGCTAGAATCTCTGGCGGGGGGTCCAGTGAGCAGTTCTTC.

This clonotype was recorded at least ten times. The chain links TRBV2 to TRBJ2-3; D uncertain. Germline V gene lookup returns CDR1 SNHLY and CDR2 FYNNEI. Between the trimmed V and J ends, which lost 1 base and 6 bases, there was a span of 11 bases. The CDR3 consists of 14 residues. The CDR3 region is CASSEVGYVDTQYF. For the CDR3, the DNA is TGTGCCAGCAGTGAAGTAGGGTATGTGGATACGCAGTATTTT. Combining the CDR3 with reference TRBV2 and TRBJ2-3 gives the whole variable domain EPEVTQTPSHQVTQMGQEVILRCVPISNHLYFYWYRQILGQKVEFLVSFYNNEISEKSEIFDDQFSVERPDGSNFTLKIRSTKLEDSAMYFCASSEVGYVDTQYFGPGTRLTVL.

This clonotype has at least ten counts. This sequence joins TRBV2 and TRBJ2-5, with D unresolved. Trimming removed 6 bases at V and 3 bases at J, with 11 bases between. CDR3 length: 13 amino acids. CDR1 is SNHLY, CDR2 FYNNEI, per germline. The DNA of the CDR3 is TGTGCCAGCAGACCCAGGAGCAAAGAGACCCAGTACTTC. It specifies CASRPRSKETQYF. Using reference TRBV2 and TRBJ2-5 for the parts outside the CDR3, the full variable domain is EPEVTQTPSHQVTQMGQEVILRCVPISNHLYFYWYRQILGQKVEFLVSFYNNEISEKSEIFDDQFSVERPDGSNFTLKIRSTKLEDSAMYFCASRPRSKETQYFGPGTRLLVL.

V usage is TRBV20-1 and J usage is TRBJ2-7; TRBD1 agrees at 10 bases. CDR1 and CDR2 from the germline V gene are DFQATT and SNEGSKA (reference sequence). V shed 7 bases and J 4 bases; nucleotides not matched to a gene: 7. This CDR3 has 13 amino acids. CDR3 amino acids: CSDYGTGVYEQYF. Written as DNA, the CDR3 is TGCAGTGACTACGGGACAGGGGTATACGAGCAGTACTTC.

The chain has TRBV2 and TRBJ2-1; no reliable D call. There are 11 residues in the CDR3. Germline lookup yields CDR1 SNHLY and CDR2 FYNNEI. Here the CDR3 DNA reads TGTACCACCCGGACCTACAATGAGCAGTTCTTC. Protein product: CTTRTYNEQFF.

This chain connects TRBV12-3 or TRBV12-4 to TRBJ2-5; 10 nucleotides line up with TRBD1. J gave up 4 bases and V 5 bases, and 10 bases lay outside the gene matches. The CDR3 runs 16 residues. The CDR3 reads CASSPRTGGAVETQYF. CDR3 coding DNA: TGTGCCAGCAGTCCCCGGACAGGGGGTGCGGTAGAGACCCAGTACTTC.

The chain combines TRBV20-1 with TRBJ2-3, with D perhaps TRBD1 (5 bases). V lost 3 bases, J lost 4 bases, and 14 bases lay in between. Germline V lookup: CDR1 DFQATT, CDR2 SNEGSKA (reference sequence). The CDR3 runs to 14 residues. The CDR3 sequence is CSARTQEGADTQYF. DNA for the CDR3: TGCAGTGCTAGGACCCAAGAAGGGGCAGATACGCAGTATTTT.

The CDR3 DNA follows: TGTGCCAGCAGCTTAGGCAAGGGGAAGCGTCTTGACGAGCAGTACTTC. Encoded protein: CASSLGKGKRLDEQYF. The rearrangement uses TRBV7-8 and TRBJ2-7, with TRBD1 as a possible D gene (5 bases). This CDR3 has 16 residues. Trimming left V 1 base short and J 5 bases short, with 18 bases between. Germline V lookup: CDR1 SGHVS, CDR2 FQNEAQ. The entire variable domain, with the rest obtained from reference TRBV7-8 and TRBJ2-7, is as follows: GAGVSQSPRYKVAKRGQDVALRCDPISGHVSLFWYQQALGQGPEFLTYFQNEAQLDKSGLPSDRFFAERPEGSVSTLKIQRTQQEDSAVYLCASSLGKGKRLDEQYFGPGTRLTVT.

Many counts were recorded for this clonotype. The chain recombines TRBV10-3 with TRBJ1-1; TRBD1 is a possible D gene (5 bases). Germline V gives CDR1 ENHRY, CDR2 SYGVKD. Trimming left V 7 bases short and J 4 bases short, with 13 bases between. The CDR3 is 13 amino acids. CDR3: CAINQGATTEAFF. Written as DNA, the CDR3 is TGTGCCATCAACCAGGGAGCGACCACTGAAGCTTTCTTT.

The chain links TRBV20-1 to TRBJ1-2; D may be TRBD1 (5 bases). V gave up 5 bases and J gave up 2 bases, with 15 bases separating them. CDR1 is DFQATT, CDR2 SNEGSKA, per germline (reference sequence). This CDR3 region has 14 residues. CDR3 sequence (DNA): TGCAGTGCTCCGGCGGGGGGTTTGAACTATGGCTACACCTTC. It yields the protein CSAPAGGLNYGYTF.

For the CDR3, the DNA is TGTGCCATCAGGAGTGGGCTCGAGCAGTACTTC. This codes for CAIRSGLEQYF. The genes are TRBV10-3 and TRBJ2-7; no clear D. Trimming shortened V by 6 bases and J by 6 bases, and 9 bases separated the two germline ends. The CDR3 length is 11 residues. Germline loops: CDR1 ENHRY, CDR2 SYGVKD.

CDR3 in amino acids: CSARDRRGNYGYTF. The CDR3 DNA reads TGCAGTGCTAGAGATCGTAGAGGGAACTATGGCTACACCTTC. The rearrangement joins TRBV20-1 to TRBJ1-2, with D unclear. Germline V CDR1 and CDR2: DFQATT, SNEGSKA (reference sequence). This CDR3 has 14 residues. Trimming removed 0 bases at V and 2 bases at J, with 10 bases between.

This clonotype was counted at least ten times. The J gene is TRBJ2-2, the V gene TRBV10-3; 10 bases fit TRBD2. The length of the CDR3 is 15 residues. J gave up 2 bases and V 10 bases, and 7 bases lay outside the gene matches. CDR1 and CDR2 from the germline V gene are ENHRY and SYGVKD. CDR3 region: CATRLAGSNTGELFF. DNA for the CDR3: TGTGCCACCCGACTAGCGGGTAGTAACACCGGGGAGCTGTTTTTT.

Ten or more counts support this clonotype. The chain is built from TRBV29-1 and TRBJ1-1; 7 bases are a match to TRBD1. This CDR3 has 13 residues. The germline V gene has CDR1 SQVTM and CDR2 ANQGSEA. J lost 0 bases, V lost 4 bases, and 2 bases had no gene match. CDR3 in DNA: TGCAGCGTTGGGGGACAGATGAACACTGAAGCTTTCTTT. Translated: CSVGGQMNTEAFF.

V is TRBV20-1 and J is TRBJ2-5; TRBD2 is a possible D gene (6 bases). The CDR3 has 14 residues. Trimming took 3 bases from V and 3 from J, leaving 14 bases between them. Per the germline V gene, CDR1 is DFQATT and CDR2 is SNEGSKA (reference sequence). This CDR3 is CSARSVWGEETQYF. The CDR3 DNA reads TGCAGTGCTAGGTCCGTATGGGGGGAAGAGACCCAGTACTTC.

This chain joins TRBV5-1 and TRBJ2-2; TRBD1 matches at 7 bases. Germline CDR1 SGHRS, CDR2 YFSETQ. Trimming cost V 3 bases and J 0 bases; bases outside gene matches: 8. The CDR3 consists of 17 residues. CDR3 in amino acids: CASSSPRDSPNTGELFF. The DNA for the CDR3 is TGCGCCAGCAGCTCGCCAAGGGACAGCCCGAACACCGGGGAGCTGTTTTTT.

This clonotype was detected only once. This may be a read error: a much more frequent sequence differs by one nucleotide. The chain employs TRBV6-1 and TRBJ1-1; TRBD1 matches 8 bases. The CDR3 contains 13 residues. Germline V gives CDR1 MNHNS, CDR2 SASEGT. The CDR3 DNA reads TGTGCCGGCAGTACAGGGGGTGTCACTGAAGCTTTCTTT. Its translation: CAGSTGGVTEAFF.

This clonotype was counted once. The V call is TRBV10-3, the J call TRBJ2-7; D perhaps matches TRBD1 (6 bases). The CDR3 is made up of 14 amino acids. Between the trimmed V and J ends, which lost 8 bases and 0 bases, there was a span of 14 bases. From germline, CDR1 is ENHRY and CDR2 SYGVKD. CDR3 bases: TGTGCCATCGTGCAGGGGCCGAGCTCCTACGAGCAGTACTTC. Residues: CAIVQGPSSYEQYF.